Listed below are T cell receptor beta chains from one sample, sequenced in a study of blood T cell repertoires in COVID-19. The table came from immunoSEQ multiplex PCR; TCRdb's copy has only in-frame clones and leaves some out. This sample yields about 62,000 clones, of which 88% are seen a single time; roughly 4% belongs to the top ten. Sequenced sample: peripheral blood. The source is a human donor in a cohort sampled during active COVID-19. Both conserved end residues are part of each CDR3. The order of the fields is D gene, clone size, J gene, V gene, CDR3 protein, CDR3 DNA. A D gene is named only where the DNA matches it firmly. Size values are once, few and many counts, or a class for expanded clones, and some rows have none.

TRBD2 . TRBJ2-7 TRBV18 CASSPGLAGAVYEQYF TGTGCCAGCTCACCGGGGCTAGCGGGCGCCGTCTACGAGCAGTACTTC
TRBD2 . TRBJ2-5 TRBV30 CAWSVGLADKETQYF TGTGCCTGGAGTGTAGGGCTAGCGGATAAAGAGACCCAGTACTTC
. . TRBJ1-1 TRBV18 CASSRQSRRRGPRTDTEAFF TGTGCCAGCTCACGACAGTCCCGACGGAGGGGCCCCCGTACAGACACTGAAGCTTTCTTT
. . TRBJ1-6 TRBV4-1 CASSQGPKASSYNSPLHF TGCGCCAGCAGCCAGGGCCCCAAGGCCAGCTCCTATAATTCACCCCTCCACTTT
TRBD1 . TRBJ2-7 TRBV7-6 CASSLIQGAGRQYF TGTGCCAGCAGCCTCATACAGGGGGCGGGACGGCAGTACTTC
. . TRBJ1-1 TRBV19 CASSMGPGEAFF TGTGCCAGTAGTATGGGGCCAGGGGAAGCTTTCTTT
TRBD1 . TRBJ1-1 TRBV3-1/TRBV3-2 CASSRWDRGLEAFF TGTGCCAGCAGCCGATGGGACAGGGGCCTTGAAGCTTTCTTT
TRBD1 once TRBJ1-2 TRBV4-1 CASSQDIGQGYGYTF TGCGCCAGCAGCCAAGATATTGGACAGGGCTATGGCTACACCTTC
. . TRBJ1-1 TRBV4-2 CASSQERGKSEAFF TGTGCCAGCAGCCAAGAGAGGGGGAAGTCTGAAGCTTTCTTT
TRBD2 . TRBJ2-5 TRBV7-2 CASSPPGVAGGQKTQYF TGTGCCAGCAGCCCCCCAGGGGTAGCGGGGGGTCAGAAGACCCAGTACTTC
. . TRBJ2-1 TRBV6-5 CASSYGERFNEQFF TGTGCCAGCAGTTACGGAGAACGGTTCAATGAGCAGTTCTTC
TRBD2 . TRBJ2-1 TRBV2 CASHLAGGRSEQFF TGTGCCAGCCACCTAGCGGGAGGCCGGTCAGAGCAGTTCTTC
. . TRBJ2-7 TRBV3-1/TRBV3-2 CASSQGRGPATYEQYF TGTGCCAGCAGCCAAGGGCGGGGACCGGCAACCTACGAGCAGTACTTC
. once TRBJ2-1 TRBV6-5 CASSYSIGRAYNEQFF TGTGCCAGCAGTTACTCGATAGGCAGGGCCTACAATGAGCAGTTCTTC
TRBD1 . TRBJ2-7 TRBV7-6 CASSSGQGGYEQYF TGTGCCAGCAGCTCCGGACAGGGAGGCTACGAGCAGTACTTC
. few TRBJ2-7 TRBV11-2 CASSPNSGYEQYF TGTGCCAGCAGCCCCAATAGCGGCTACGAGCAGTACTTC
. . TRBJ2-5 TRBV10-3 CAITRTEQETQYF TGTGCCATCACTCGGACAGAACAAGAGACCCAGTACTTC
. . TRBJ2-7 TRBV7-2 CASSLLLIEQYF TGTGCCAGCAGCTTGCTCCTAATAGAGCAGTACTTC
TRBD1 . TRBJ1-5 TRBV3-1/TRBV3-2 CASSQAGQGSNQPQHF TGTGCCAGCAGCCAGGCCGGACAGGGGAGCAATCAGCCCCAGCATTTT
. . TRBJ1-6 TRBV7-3 CASSLSYRSPLHF TGTGCCAGCAGCTTAAGTTATCGTTCACCCCTCCACTTT
TRBD2 . TRBJ2-7 TRBV4-3 CASSYGLAGTYEQYF TGCGCCAGCAGCTACGGACTAGCGGGGACCTACGAGCAGTACTTC
TRBD2 . TRBJ2-4 TRBV4-2 CASSQEITKWGGAKNIQYF TGTGCCAGCAGCCAAGAAATAACTAAATGGGGGGGAGCCAAAAACATTCAGTACTTC
. few TRBJ1-2 TRBV29-1 CSVEDVTVHGYTF TGCAGCGTTGAAGACGTGACAGTTCATGGCTACACCTTC
. . TRBJ1-2 TRBV6-1 CASSEVRWHGYTF TGTGCCAGCAGTGAAGTCAGATGGCATGGCTACACCTTC
. . TRBJ1-2 TRBV5-1 CASSFRTEPPDYYGYTF TGCGCCAGCAGCTTCCGGACAGAACCCCCGGATTACTATGGCTACACCTTC
TRBD1 . TRBJ1-2 TRBV7-3 CASSRTGGLDGYTF TGTGCCAGCAGCCGGACAGGGGGATTAGATGGCTACACCTTC
. . TRBJ1-1 TRBV29-1 CSVESGLNTEAFF TGCAGCGTTGAATCAGGGTTGAACACTGAAGCTTTCTTT
. . TRBJ1-1 TRBV18 CASSPNSGETTEAFF TGTGCCAGCTCACCAAATTCAGGGGAGACCACTGAAGCTTTCTTT
. . TRBJ2-7 TRBV6-2/TRBV6-3 CASSDTPWTTDPYEQYF TGTGCCAGCAGTGACACGCCCTGGACTACGGACCCCTACGAGCAGTACTTC
TRBD1 few TRBJ2-2 TRBV7-9 CASSWTGSGELFF TGTGCCAGCAGCTGGACAGGGTCCGGGGAGCTGTTTTTT
. . TRBJ2-7 TRBV3-1/TRBV3-2 CASSQGGATYEQYF TGTGCCAGCAGCCAAGGCGGGGCGACCTACGAGCAGTACTTC
TRBD1 . TRBJ1-2 TRBV5-4 CASSLGQGGGYTF TGTGCCAGCAGCTTAGGACAGGGAGGTGGCTACACCTTC
. few TRBJ1-6 TRBV28 CASSPQIGDNSPLHF TGTGCCAGCAGTCCACAGATCGGCGATAATTCACCCCTCCACTTT
. . TRBJ1-2 TRBV4-1 CASSLLTVTGFQGGYTF TGCGCCAGCAGCCTTTTAACAGTTACGGGTTTTCAGGGTGGCTACACCTTC
TRBD2 once TRBJ2-1 TRBV2 CASGRGGLAGNEQFF TGTGCCAGCGGTCGTGGGGGACTAGCGGGAAATGAGCAGTTCTTC
. . TRBJ2-2 TRBV9 CASSVVGTGELFF TGTGCCAGCAGCGTAGTCGGTACCGGGGAGCTGTTTTTT
. . TRBJ2-1 TRBV12-5 CASGLVQWNEQFF TGTGCTAGTGGTTTGGTACAGTGGAATGAGCAGTTCTTC
. . TRBJ1-4 TRBV6-5 CASSYSQGFYEKLFF TGTGCCAGCAGTTATTCTCAGGGTTTTTATGAAAAACTGTTTTTT
TRBD1 . TRBJ2-7 TRBV7-8 CASSHGQGGIYEQYF TGTGCCAGCAGCCACGGACAGGGCGGCATCTACGAGCAGTACTTC
TRBD2 . TRBJ2-3 TRBV19 CASSIIAGGSTDTQYF TGTGCCAGTAGCATCATAGCGGGGGGCAGCACAGATACGCAGTATTTT
. . TRBJ1-4 TRBV6-6 CASSYSGATNEKLFF TGTGCCAGCAGTTATTCGGGGGCAACTAATGAAAAACTGTTTTTT
. few TRBJ1-2 TRBV10-1 CASSESSGGGYTF TGCGCCAGCAGTGAGTCGTCGGGTGGAGGCTACACCTTC
. . TRBJ1-2 TRBV5-4 CASSLGQNLYGYTF TGTGCCAGCAGCTTGGGGCAGAACCTTTATGGCTACACCTTC
. . TRBJ1-4 TRBV21-1 CASSKTATVTNEKLFF TGTGCCAGCAGCAAGACAGCGACCGTAACTAATGAAAAACTGTTTTTT
. . TRBJ2-7 TRBV6-5 CASSYQGGINIGEQYF TGTGCCAGCAGTTACCAAGGCGGGATCAACATAGGCGAGCAGTACTTC
TRBD2 . TRBJ2-1 TRBV13 CASSLWREKDNEQFF TGTGCCAGCAGCTTATGGCGGGAGAAAGACAATGAGCAGTTCTTC
. . TRBJ2-3 TRBV4-3 CASSPALGDTQYF TGCGCCAGCAGCCCCGCACTAGGAGATACGCAGTATTTT
TRBD1 . TRBJ1-3 TRBV7-8 CASSGQGRISGNTIYF TGTGCCAGCAGCGGACAGGGCCGAATCTCTGGAAACACCATATATTTT
. . TRBJ2-7 TRBV24-1 CATSGGSYEQYF TGTGCCACCAGTGGCGGATCCTACGAGCAGTACTTC
. . TRBJ2-3 TRBV7-2 CASSFSGTDTQYF TGTGCCAGCAGCTTTTCAGGGACAGATACGCAGTATTTT
. . TRBJ1-3 TRBV28 CASSLARGARGNTIYF TGTGCCAGCAGTTTAGCTCGGGGGGCGAGAGGAAACACCATATATTTT
TRBD2 . TRBJ2-7 TRBV9 CASSVAGTSHEQYF TGTGCCAGCAGCGTTGCCGGGACTAGCCACGAGCAGTACTTC
. . TRBJ2-1 TRBV27 CASAASSYNEQFF TGTGCCAGCGCAGCGAGCTCCTACAATGAGCAGTTCTTC
TRBD1 . TRBJ1-4 TRBV19 CATSDRGREKLFF TGTGCCACCTCCGACAGGGGGCGTGAAAAACTGTTTTTT
. . TRBJ1-2 TRBV18 CASSLTPGDPYGYTF TGTGCCAGCTCACTTACCCCGGGGGACCCCTATGGCTACACCTTC
TRBD2 . TRBJ2-3 TRBV4-3 CASSQELVAGGPGTDTQYF TGCGCCAGCAGCCAAGAATTGGTAGCGGGAGGGCCAGGCACAGATACGCAGTATTTT
TRBD1 . TRBJ2-7 TRBV12-3/TRBV12-4 CASTGQGSYEQYF TGTGCCAGCACGGGACAGGGCTCCTACGAGCAGTACTTC
. once TRBJ2-7 TRBV7-2 CASSLATGVSEQYF TGTGCCAGCAGCTTGGCTACCGGGGTAAGCGAGCAGTACTTC